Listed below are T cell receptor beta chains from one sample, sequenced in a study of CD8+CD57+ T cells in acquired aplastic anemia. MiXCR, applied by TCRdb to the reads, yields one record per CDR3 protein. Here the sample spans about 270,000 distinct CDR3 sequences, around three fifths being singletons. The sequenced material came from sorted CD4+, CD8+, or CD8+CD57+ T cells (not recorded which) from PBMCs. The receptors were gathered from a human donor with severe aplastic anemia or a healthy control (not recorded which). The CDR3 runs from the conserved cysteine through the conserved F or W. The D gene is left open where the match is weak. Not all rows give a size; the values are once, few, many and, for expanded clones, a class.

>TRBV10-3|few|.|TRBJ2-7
TGCGCCATCAGGGGAGCGGGGTCCTCCTACGGGCAGTACTTC
CAIRGAGSSYGQYF
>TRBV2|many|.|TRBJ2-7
TGTGCCAGCAGTGAAGCGCGTCTGCAGGGAGAGGGCGAGCAGTACTTC
CASSEARLQGEGEQYF
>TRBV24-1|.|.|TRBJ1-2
TGTGCCACCAGTGATTTTGACGGATCAGGTGGCTACACCTTC
CATSDFDGSGGYTF
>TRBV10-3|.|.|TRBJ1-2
TGTGCCATCAGTAGGGGGGGGACAAACTATGGCTACACCTTC
CAISRGGTNYGYTF
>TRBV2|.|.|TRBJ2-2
TGTGCCAGCAGGCTGTGGACCGAGCCAGCGAACACCGGGGAGCTGTTTTTT
CASRLWTEPANTGELFF
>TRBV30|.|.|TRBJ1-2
TGTGCCTGGAGTGTTCCAACCCGTGGGCCAACGGGGAGGGTAGGAGGCTACACCTTC
CAWSVPTRGPTGRVGGYTF
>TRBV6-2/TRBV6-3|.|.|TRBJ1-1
TGTGCCAGCAGTGCTCTCGTAGAAGCTTTCTTT
CASSALVEAFF
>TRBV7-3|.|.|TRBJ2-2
TGCGCCAGCAGCTTAGTGGAATTCACCGGGGAGCTGTTTTTT
CASSLVEFTGELFF
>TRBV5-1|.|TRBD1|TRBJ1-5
TGCGCCAGCAGACCAGGGGGGAACAATCAGCCCCAGCATTTT
CASRPGGNNQPQHF
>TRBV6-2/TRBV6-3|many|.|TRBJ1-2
TGTGCCAGCAGTCAATCACCTGGCTACACCTTC
CASSQSPGYTF
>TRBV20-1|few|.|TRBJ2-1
TGCAGTGCTAGGTCCAGTCAGACGGATGAGCAGTTCTTC
CSARSSQTDEQFF
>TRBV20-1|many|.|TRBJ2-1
TGCAGTGTTAAGCCGGGGCCGGCCTACAATGAGCAGTTCTTC
CSVKPGPAYNEQFF
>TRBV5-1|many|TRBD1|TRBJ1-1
TGCGCCAGCAGCTTGCCCCGCCGGGACAGTATGAACACTGAAGCTTTCTTT
CASSLPRRDSMNTEAFF
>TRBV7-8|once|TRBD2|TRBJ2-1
TGTGCCAGCAGCCGGGGGGGAGACAATGAGCAGTTCTTC
CASSRGGDNEQFF
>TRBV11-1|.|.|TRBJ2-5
TGTGCCAGCAGCTTCACAGGGAAGAGGGAGACCCAGTACTTC
CASSFTGKRETQYF
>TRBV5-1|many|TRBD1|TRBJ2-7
TGTGCCAGCAGCTTAGGGACAGGGACCTACGAGCAGTACTTC
CASSLGTGTYEQYF
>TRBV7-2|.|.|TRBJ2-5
TGTGCCAGCAGTCCAACAGGGCAACCCCCAAAACAAGAGACCCAGTACTTC
CASSPTGQPPKQETQYF
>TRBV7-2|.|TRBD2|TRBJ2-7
TGTGCCAGCAGCTTCCCAGGACTAGCGGGAAGCTACGAGCAGTACTTC
CASSFPGLAGSYEQYF
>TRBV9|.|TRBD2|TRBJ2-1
TGTGCCAGCAGCTTGGTCGGGACTAGCAACTACAATGAGCAGTTCTTC
CASSLVGTSNYNEQFF
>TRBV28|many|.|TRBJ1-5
TGTGCCAGCAGTTTAAGGACGGGCAATCAGCCCCAGCATTTT
CASSLRTGNQPQHF
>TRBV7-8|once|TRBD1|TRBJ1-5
TGTGCCAGCAGCAAGGACAGGTTAGCCAATCAGCCCCAGCATTTT
CASSKDRLANQPQHF
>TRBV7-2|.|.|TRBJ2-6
TGTGCCAGCAGCTTAGTAGCGTACGGGGCCAACGTCCTGACTTTC
CASSLVAYGANVLTF
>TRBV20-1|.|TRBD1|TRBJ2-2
TGCAGTGCTAGACAAACGGACAGGTACACCGGGGAGCTGTTTTTT
CSARQTDRYTGELFF
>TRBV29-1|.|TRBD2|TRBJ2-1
TGCAGCGTGCGATTAGCGGGAGACTCCTACAATGAGCAGTTCTTC
CSVRLAGDSYNEQFF
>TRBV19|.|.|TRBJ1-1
TGTGCCAGTACCCAAGTAGGGCAGGGCCACACTGAAGCTTTCTTT
CASTQVGQGHTEAFF
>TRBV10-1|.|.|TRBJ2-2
TGCGCCAGCGAGAAGTTTGACACCGGGGAGCTGTTTTTT
CASEKFDTGELFF
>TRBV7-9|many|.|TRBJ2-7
TGTGCCAGCAGCAAGTCCGAAAAGTCAGACTACGAGCAGTACTTC
CASSKSEKSDYEQYF
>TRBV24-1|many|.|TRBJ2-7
TGTGCCACCAGTGAAGGAGGGGCCCCTTACGAGCAGTACTTC
CATSEGGAPYEQYF
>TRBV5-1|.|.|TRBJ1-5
TGCGCCAGCAGCACGACCGGTGAAGGGCAGCCCCAGCATTTT
CASSTTGEGQPQHF
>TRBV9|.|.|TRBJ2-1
TGTGCCAGCAGCGTAGAAGGTGGCAGATACAATGAGCAGTTCTTC
CASSVEGGRYNEQFF
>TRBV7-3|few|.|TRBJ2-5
TGTGCCAGCAGCTTATCAGGGAGTCAAGAGACCCAGTACTTC
CASSLSGSQETQYF
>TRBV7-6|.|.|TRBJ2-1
TGTGCCAGCAGCTTAGCGGAAAGTCCCTACAATGAGCAGTTCTTC
CASSLAESPYNEQFF
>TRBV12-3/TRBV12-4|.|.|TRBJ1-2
TGTGCCAGCAGTCCCACGAGTCCGTCGGGTGGCTACACCTTC
CASSPTSPSGGYTF
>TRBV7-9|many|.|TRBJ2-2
TGTGCCAGCAGAGCTTTATCGAACACCGGGGAGCTGTTTTTT
CASRALSNTGELFF
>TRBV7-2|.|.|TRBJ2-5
TGTGCCAGCAGCTTGGGGGGGGGCCGGGAGACCCAGTACTTC
CASSLGGGRETQYF
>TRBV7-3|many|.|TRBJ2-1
TGTGCCAGCAGTTCCCACGGATACAATGAGCAGTTCTTC
CASSSHGYNEQFF
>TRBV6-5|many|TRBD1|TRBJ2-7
TGTGCCAGCAGTATCAGGGGGTCCTACGAGCAGTACTTC
CASSIRGSYEQYF
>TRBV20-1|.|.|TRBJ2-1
TGCAGTGCTAGAGTGGCCGACAATGAGCAGTTCTTC
CSARVADNEQFF
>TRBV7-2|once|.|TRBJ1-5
TGTGCCAGCAAAAGCCAGGACAATCAGCCCCAGCATTTT
CASKSQDNQPQHF
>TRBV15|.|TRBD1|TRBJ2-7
TGTGCCACCAGCGGGGACAGGGGCGGGTACGAGCAGTACTTC
CATSGDRGGYEQYF
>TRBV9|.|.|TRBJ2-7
TGTGCCAGCAGCGTAGGTCAGGACCTCTACGAGCAGTACTTC
CASSVGQDLYEQYF
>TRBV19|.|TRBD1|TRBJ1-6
TGTGCCAGTAGTCAACGGGACAGGTTCGGTTCACCCCTCCACTTT
CASSQRDRFGSPLHF
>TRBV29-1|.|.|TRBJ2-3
TGCAGCGTTCTTGGGACACGCACAGATACGCAGTATTTT
CSVLGTRTDTQYF
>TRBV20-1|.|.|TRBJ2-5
TGCAGTGCTAGAGATATTGGGAGAGAGACCCAGTACTTC
CSARDIGRETQYF
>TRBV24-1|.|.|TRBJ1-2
TGTGCCACCAGGGCTACTGGCTACACCTTC
CATRATGYTF
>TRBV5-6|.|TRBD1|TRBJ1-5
TGTGCCAGCAGTTCCGGGACAGGCAATCAGCCCCAGCATTTT
CASSSGTGNQPQHF
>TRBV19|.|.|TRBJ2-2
TGTGCCAGTAGCCTCCCCCCCCCGGCTAGTATCCACCGGGGAGCTGTTTTT
CASSLPPPASIHRGAVF
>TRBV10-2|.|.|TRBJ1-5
TGCGCCAGCAGTGAGGAACAATATAGCAATCAGCCCCAGCATTTT
CASSEEQYSNQPQHF
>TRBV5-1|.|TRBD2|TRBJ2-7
TGCGCCAGCAGCTGGGGGGAGGGGCGCCCAACTCGAGCCGGCGAGCAGTACTTC
CASSWGEGRPTRAGEQYF
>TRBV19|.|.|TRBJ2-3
TGTGCCAGTAGTCGGTCGGGTACGCGGTATTTT
CASSRSGTRYF
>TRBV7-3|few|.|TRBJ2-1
TGTGCCAGCAGCTCTCAGGGTCTTGAGCAGTTCTTC
CASSSQGLEQFF
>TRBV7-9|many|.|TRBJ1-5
TGTGCCAGCAGCTTAGGGTTTCGGGGAGGCGATCAGCCCCAGCATTTT
CASSLGFRGGDQPQHF
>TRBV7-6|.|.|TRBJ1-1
TGTGCCAGCAGCTTAGGGCAGGGTGAAGCTTTCTTC
CASSLGQGEAFF
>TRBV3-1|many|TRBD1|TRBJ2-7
TGTGCCAGCAGCCTTCCGGGACAGGGGGTAGGAGAGCAGTACTTC
CASSLPGQGVGEQYF
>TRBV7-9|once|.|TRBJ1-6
TGTGCCAGCAGCCGACAGGACTCCTATAATTCACCCCTCCACTTT
CASSRQDSYNSPLHF